The next 10 T cell receptor beta chains were all read from a single sample in a study of blood T cell repertoires in COVID-19. The assay was immunoSEQ multiplex PCR, and TCRdb's table has in-frame clones only and misses some. The table has some 510,000 clones, over 75% seen once; the top ten hold 1.5% to 2%. The specimen was PBMCs or T cells enriched from blood (not recorded which). All receptors derive from a middle-aged woman who had recovered from COVID-19.

The gene calls are TRBV4-3 and TRBJ2-4; 9 bases are a match to TRBD2. The J segment lost 7 bases and the V segment lost 0 bases, leaving 4 bases of the junction unmatched. CDR1 and CDR2 (germline): LGHNA, YSLEER. The CDR3 consists of 15 residues. CDR3 sequence reads: CASSQDRLAGNIQYF. CDR3 DNA sequence: TGCGCCAGCAGCCAAGATAGGCTAGCGGGGAACATTCAGTACTTC.

The V and J genes are TRBV5-1 and TRBJ2-3; 14 nucleotides align to TRBD2. The germline V gene encodes CDR1 SGHRS and CDR2 YFSETQ. V lost 4 bases and J lost 2; bases outside the gene matches: 3. The CDR3 spans 16 residues. The CDR3 loop is CASSRGLAGATDTQYF. The CDR3 DNA follows: TGCGCCAGCAGCAGGGGACTAGCGGGAGCCACAGATACGCAGTATTTT.

The gene calls are TRBV7-9 and TRBJ2-4; D is possibly TRBD2 (5 bases). V was clipped by 2 bases and J by 8 bases, with 16 bases between them. Germline-derived CDR1 and CDR2 are SEHNR and FQNEAQ (reference sequence). The CDR3 contains 15 residues. CDR3 loop: CASSLLANLGDIQYF. For the CDR3, the DNA is TGTGCCAGCAGCTTATTGGCCAACCTCGGGGACATTCAGTACTTC.

The chain employs TRBV25-1 and TRBJ2-5; tentatively, D is TRBD1 (5 bases). V was pared by 6 bases and J by 2 bases, with 13 bases between. This CDR3 comprises 14 residues. Per the germline V gene, CDR1 is MGHDK and CDR2 is SYGVNS. CDR3 sequence (DNA): TGTGCCAGCAGCCAGACAGCCCTTCAAGAGACCCAGTACTTC. It specifies CASSQTALQETQYF.

V gene TRBV12-3 or TRBV12-4 combines with J gene TRBJ1-1; tentatively, D is TRBD1 (5 bases). This CDR3 is built from 13 residues. The V gene lost 3 bases and the J gene lost 4 bases, with 9 bases spanning the gap. CDR3 amino acids: CASSLGHRTEAFF. The CDR3 coding sequence is TGTGCCAGCAGTTTGGGGCACCGCACTGAAGCTTTCTTT.

There are a few counts of this clone. This sequence joins TRBV29-1 and TRBJ1-5; tentatively, D is TRBD1 (6 bases). This CDR3 has 12 amino acids. The V end lost 5 bases, the J end lost 2 bases, and 7 bases lay between the germline ends. Germline CDR1 is SQVTM and CDR2 is ANQGSEA. CDR3 nucleotides: TGCAGCGTTCAGGGGCGCAATCAGCCCCAGCATTTT. Translation gives CSVQGRNQPQHF. Combining the CDR3 with reference TRBV29-1 and TRBJ1-5 gives the whole variable domain SAVISQKPSRDICQRGTSLTIQCQVDSQVTMMFWYRQQPGQSLTLIATANQGSEATYESGFVIDKFPISRPNLTFSTLTVSNMSPEDSSIYLCSVQGRNQPQHFGDGTRLSIL.

The CDR3: CASSQAPGLAGGGSYEQYF. The CDR3 DNA reads as TGTGCCAGCAGCCAGGCCCCGGGACTAGCGGGAGGAGGCTCCTACGAGCAGTACTTC. V is TRBV3-1 (or the pseudogene TRBV3-2) and J is TRBJ2-7; TRBD2 agrees at 15 bases. The CDR3 has 19 amino acids. Trimming removed 3 bases from V and 0 bases from J; junction bases left unmatched: 9. The germline gives CDR1 LGHDT, CDR2 YNNKEL (reference sequence).

The chain couples TRBV3-1 (or the pseudogene TRBV3-2) to TRBJ2-1; D not certain. CDR1 and CDR2 from the germline V gene are LGHDT and YNNKEL (reference sequence). Trimming stripped 2 bases from V and 1 base from J, with 6 bases between. This CDR3 has 14 residues. The DNA of the CDR3 is TGTGCCAGCAGCCAAATTCCGTCCTACAATGAGCAGTTCTTC. This translates into CASSQIPSYNEQFF.

This clone appeared a few times. V is TRBV4-3 and J is TRBJ2-7; D is possibly TRBD2 (6 bases). Trimming stripped 3 bases from V and 4 bases from J, with 19 bases between. Per germline, CDR1 LGHNA and CDR2 YSLEER. The CDR3 consists of 16 residues. The CDR3 coding sequence is TGCGCCAGCAGCCAGGAGGCTAGTAGCGGAGGGTACGAGCAGTACTTC. Translation gives CASSQEASSGGYEQYF.

The chain carries TRBV24-1 and TRBJ1-6, with unresolved D. Deletions cut 1 base from V and 10 bases from J, with 4 bases between. The germline V gene has CDR1 KGHDR and CDR2 SFDVKD. The CDR3 length is 12 residues. CDR3 region: CATSDLESPLHF. CDR3 sequence (DNA): TGTGCCACCAGTGATTTAGAGTCACCCCTCCACTTT.